The 23 T cell receptor beta chains given below trace back to one sample, sequenced in a study of CD8 T cells in ankylosing spondylitis. MiXCR was run by TCRdb on the 5' RACE reads, yielding one entry per CDR3 protein. The sample contains a few hundred thousand distinct CDR3 sequences, 20% of which appear only once. Input material: blood, either unsorted or a sorted T cell fraction (not recorded which). All receptors derive from a male donor with ankylosing spondylitis or in good health (not recorded which).

This CDR3 reads CASSHDRATNTGELFF. The CDR3 DNA follows: TGTGCCAGCAGCCACGACAGGGCCACGAACACCGGGGAGCTGTTTTTT. The chain couples TRBV3-1 to TRBJ2-2, with 7 bases fitting TRBD1. Per germline, CDR1 LGHDT and CDR2 YNNKEL (reference sequence). The CDR3 contains 16 residues. J lost 0 bases, V lost 3 bases, and 4 bases had no gene match.

This clonotype was observed at least ten times. This chain uses TRBV20-1 with TRBJ2-1; possible D gene TRBD1, 5 bases. Germline CDR1 DFQATT, CDR2 SNEGSKA (reference sequence). The CDR3 loop spans 13 amino acids. V gave up 3 bases and J gave up 10 bases, with 16 bases separating them. CDR3 sequence (DNA): TGCAGTGCTAGCTTACCAGGGTTAAGGGAGCAGTTCTTC. This encodes CSASLPGLREQFF.

This clonotype has more than one count but fewer than ten. This chain uses TRBV29-1 with TRBJ2-1; no reliable D call. V lost 4 bases and J 0 bases, leaving 13 bases between the germline ends. Germline loops: CDR1 SQVTM, CDR2 ANQGSEA. This CDR3 region has 15 residues. DNA of the CDR3: TGCAGCGTTGGGCTTCTTCGGAGCTCCTACAATGAGCAGTTCTTC. Residues: CSVGLLRSSYNEQFF.

This sequence joins TRBV20-1 and TRBJ1-5, with 7 bases matching TRBD1. CDR1 is DFQATT and CDR2 is SNEGSKA in the germline V gene (reference sequence). The CDR3 length is 14 residues. The junction had 7 bases not matched to a gene; V was cut back by 2 bases and J by 6 bases. As DNA, the CDR3 is TGCAGTGCTAGACCCGACAGGGTTGGTCAGCCCCAGCATTTT. It yields the protein CSARPDRVGQPQHF.

The rearrangement uses TRBV18 and TRBJ2-7; D remains unclear. The CDR3 is made up of 15 amino acids. Trimming left V 2 bases short and J 2 bases short, with 13 bases between. Per the germline V gene, CDR1 is KGHSH and CDR2 is LQKENI. CDR3 sequence (DNA): TGTGCCAGCTCACCAAGGGCAAATCCTACCTACGAGCAGTACGTC. Protein: CASSPRANPTYEQYV.

This clonotype was observed many times. The J gene is TRBJ1-1, the V gene TRBV29-1, with 7 bases fitting TRBD1. Germline assignment: CDR1 SQVTM and CDR2 ANQGSEA. CDR3 length: 12 amino acids. Trimming removed 6 bases from V and 0 bases from J; junction bases left unmatched: 1. The CDR3 loop is CSVGQLNTEAFF. Written as DNA, the CDR3 is TGCAGCGTGGGACAGTTGAACACTGAAGCTTTCTTT.

This clonotype was picked up many times. V and J are TRBV20-1 and TRBJ2-3; D uncertain. Germline V lookup: CDR1 DFQATT, CDR2 SNEGSKA (reference sequence). Trimming took 3 bases from V and 4 from J, leaving 20 bases between them. The CDR3 has 16 amino acids. The CDR3 DNA reads as TGCAGTGCTAGGGGCCCGCCGGAGAACGGCGCAGATACGCAGTATTTT. Translation gives CSARGPPENGADTQYF.

This clonotype was seen at least ten times. The chain carries TRBV7-9 and TRBJ1-1; 7 bases fit TRBD1. From germline, CDR1 is SEHNR and CDR2 FQNEAQ (reference sequence). The CDR3 contains 14 residues. Trimming took 6 bases from V and 1 from J; bases not matched to a gene: 5. The CDR3 protein is CASSLGTENTEAFF. In DNA, the CDR3 is TGTGCCAGCAGTCTAGGGACAGAGAACACTGAAGCTTTCTTT.

This clonotype was seen a few times. The chain recombines TRBV5-1 with TRBJ2-3; 8 positions agree with TRBD1. Losses at the gene ends were 5 bases for V and 4 bases for J; bases not matched to a gene: 6. The germline CDR1 and CDR2 sequences are SGHRS and YFSETQ. The length of the CDR3 is 14 residues. The CDR3: CASRSDRDPDTQYF. In DNA, the CDR3 is TGCGCCAGCAGGTCGGACAGGGATCCAGATACGCAGTATTTT.

The table lists this clonotype with a few counts. The chain combines TRBV24-1 with TRBJ2-7, with 9 positions matching TRBD2. The CDR3 covers 15 residues. V lost 7 bases, J lost 1 base, and 7 bases stayed unmatched. Germline CDR1 and CDR2: KGHDR and SFDVKD. This CDR3 reads CATRSGTSRSYEQYV. The CDR3 bases are TGTGCCACCAGGAGCGGGACTAGCAGATCCTACGAGCAGTACGTC.

This clonotype showed up just a few times. The chain is built from TRBV29-1 and TRBJ2-1; no definite D call. V lost 4 bases and J 4 bases, leaving 11 bases between the germline ends. The germline CDR1 and CDR2 sequences are SQVTM and ANQGSEA. The CDR3 length is 13 residues. As DNA, the CDR3 is TGCAGCGTTGCTTCGATTGGGTACAATGAGCAGTTCTTC. Amino acids: CSVASIGYNEQFF.

This clonotype was observed a few times. In DNA form, the CDR3 reads TGCAGTGCTAGAGTTCAGGTGGGCACTGAAGCTTTCTTT. The encoded protein is CSARVQVGTEAFF. V gene TRBV20-1 combines with J gene TRBJ1-1, with D unclear. Trimming took off 1 base at V and 4 bases at J, with 10 bases between the two ends. CDR3 length equals 13 residues. Per the germline V gene, CDR1 is DFQATT and CDR2 is SNEGSKA (reference sequence).

This chain links TRBV20-1 with TRBJ1-1, with D possibly matching TRBD1 (6 bases). Germline V gene sequence: CDR1 DFQATT, CDR2 SNEGSKA (reference sequence). The CDR3 is 16 amino acids. V lost 0 bases to trimming and J lost 4 bases, with 18 bases between them. This CDR3 is CSARDRVGGRSTEAFF. The CDR3 DNA follows: TGCAGTGCTAGAGATCGAGTGGGGGGGCGCAGCACTGAAGCTTTCTTT.

This clonotype was counted only a few times. The CDR3 DNA sequence: TGTGCCAGCAGCCCCGGGACTGTAAACACCGGGGAGCTGTTTTTT. The encoded protein is CASSPGTVNTGELFF. This chain links TRBV27 with TRBJ2-2, with D perhaps TRBD2 (6 bases). The V gene lost 6 bases and the J gene lost 2 bases, with 13 bases spanning the gap. The CDR3 covers 15 residues. The germline V gene has CDR1 MNHEY and CDR2 SMNVEV (reference sequence).

A few counts support this clonotype. The V and J genes are TRBV20-1 and TRBJ1-5, with D maybe TRBD1 (5 bases). Germline V gene lookup returns CDR1 DFQATT and CDR2 SNEGSKA (reference sequence). The CDR3 length is 15 residues. V dropped 2 bases and J dropped 0 bases, with 11 bases sitting between them. The CDR3 nucleotides read TGCAGTGCTAGACTGGAGGGGAATAGCAATCAGCCCCAGCATTTT. It codes for CSARLEGNSNQPQHF.

This rearrangement joins TRBV5-8 to TRBJ1-1, with 8 bases matching TRBD1. Trimming at V came to 4 bases and at J to 0 bases, leaving 11 bases not matched to a gene. The germline CDR1 and CDR2 sequences are SGHTS and YDEGEE. This CDR3 is 17 amino acids long. The CDR3 DNA is TGTGCCAGCAGCGGGGGACAGGCGGCTTTATTGAACACTGAAGCTTTCTTT. It yields the protein CASSGGQAALLNTEAFF.

V usage is TRBV15 and J usage is TRBJ2-3; the match to TRBD1 covers 10 bases. V shed 1 base, J shed 6 bases, and the junction held 4 bases outside the gene matches. Germline loops: CDR1 LNHNV, CDR2 YYDKDF (reference sequence). There are 15 residues in the CDR3. CDR3: CATSRGTGGSDTQYF. The DNA of the CDR3 is TGTGCCACCAGCAGAGGGACAGGGGGATCGGATACGCAGTATTTT.

This clonotype has just a few counts. The chain couples TRBV6-5 to TRBJ2-5; 8 positions agree with TRBD1. V lost 4 bases, J lost 0 bases, and 1 base stayed unmatched. This CDR3 region has 14 residues. Germline CDR1 reads MNHEY; CDR2 reads SVGAGI. The CDR3 loop is CASSSGGNQETQYF. The CDR3 DNA reads as TGTGCCAGCAGTTCAGGGGGCAACCAAGAGACCCAGTACTTC.

This clonotype came up a few times. The chain carries TRBV29-1 and TRBJ2-5; a possible D gene is TRBD2 (6 bases). In germline, CDR1 is SQVTM, CDR2 ANQGSEA. V lost 5 bases and J lost 5, with 15 bases in between. The CDR3 is made up of 13 amino acids. The CDR3 sequence is CSVSDGGLETQYF. The CDR3 DNA reads as TGCAGCGTTTCCGACGGAGGGTTGGAGACCCAGTACTTC.

There are many counts of this clonotype. The rearrangement links TRBV4-1 to TRBJ1-1; possibly TRBD1 for D (5 bases). The germline V gene has CDR1 MGHRA and CDR2 YSYEKL. The CDR3 length is 18 residues. Trimming left V 2 bases short and J 4 bases short, with 23 bases between. CDR3 in amino acids: CASSQIGTRPLLPTEAFF. The CDR3 DNA reads as TGCGCCAGCAGCCAAATAGGGACTCGGCCATTATTACCCACTGAAGCTTTCTTT.

The V gene is TRBV7-2, the J gene TRBJ1-6; no firm D call. V was pared by 0 bases and J by 5 bases, with 11 bases between. Germline V gives CDR1 SGHTA, CDR2 FQGNSA. The CDR3 loop spans 16 amino acids. The CDR3 region has the DNA TGTGCCAGCAGCTTAGCAGTGGCATCGAATAATTCACCCCTCCACTTT. This sequence encodes CASSLAVASNNSPLHF.

This rearrangement joins TRBV12-3 or TRBV12-4 to TRBJ2-3; TRBD2 matches 7 bases. The CDR3 is 17 residues long. The V and J ends lost 2 bases and 0 bases, in that order; junction bases with no gene match: 8. The CDR3, as DNA: TGTGCCAGCAGTTTATATGGACTAGGCTTAAGCACAGATACGCAGTATTTT. Its translation: CASSLYGLGLSTDTQYF.

This clonotype came up a few times. The CDR3: CAWVAGRGALNEQFF. The CDR3 bases are TGTGCCTGGGTGGCGGGTCGAGGGGCTCTCAATGAGCAGTTCTTC. The chain has TRBV30 and TRBJ2-1; either TRBD1 or TRBD2 may supply D (5 bases each). V was clipped by 5 bases and J by 6 bases, with 20 bases between them. Per the germline V gene, CDR1 is GTSNPN and CDR2 is SVGIG (reference sequence). The CDR3 contains 15 residues. Full variable domain (outside the CDR3, taken from reference TRBV30 and TRBJ2-1): SQTIHQWPATLVQPVGSPLSLECTVEGTSNPNLYWYRQAAGRGLQLLFYSVGIGQISSEVPQNLSASRPQDRQFILSSKKLLLSDSGFYLCAWVAGRGALNEQFFGPGTRLTVL.